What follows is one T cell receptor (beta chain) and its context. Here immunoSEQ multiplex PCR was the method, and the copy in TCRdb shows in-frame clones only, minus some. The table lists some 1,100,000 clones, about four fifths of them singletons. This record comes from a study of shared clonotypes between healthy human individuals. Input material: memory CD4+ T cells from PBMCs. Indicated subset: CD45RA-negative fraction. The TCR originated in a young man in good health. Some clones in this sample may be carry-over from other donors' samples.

The chain's CDR3 is CAWAGQGINEQYF. As DNA, the CDR3 is TGTGCCTGGGCGGGACAGGGGATTAACGAGCAGTACTTC. The rearrangement joins TRBV30 to TRBJ2-7, with 10 bases that match TRBD1. The CDR3 is made up of 13 amino acids. V was pared by 5 bases and J by 5 bases, with 6 bases of the junction left unmatched. Germline CDR1 and CDR2: GTSNPN and SVGIG (reference sequence).